This passage covers 3 T cell receptor beta chains from one sample sequenced in a study of human T cells and chemical hapten exposure. Described time point: patch test 1, 2 weeks after DPC sensitization. Documented treatment: therapeutic diphenylcyclopropenone sensitization with weekly scalp DPC. TCRdb reprocessed the RACE reads via MiXCR and lists one record per CDR3 protein. This sample carries 300,000 to 400,000 distinct CDR3 sequences, under 9% of them seen once, and the ten largest clones take 7% to 10%. This material consisted of whole blood, taken in connection with sensitization to the hapten diphenylcyclopropenone (DPC). These receptors were taken from a young woman with alopecia areata. Some clones in this sample may be carry-over from other donors' samples.

This clonotype appeared a few times. This sequence joins TRBV6-2 or TRBV6-3 and TRBJ1-5; unclear D gene. CDR1 and CDR2 (germline): MNHEY, SVGEGT. The V and J ends lost 6 bases and 2 bases respectively, with 11 bases between them. CDR3 size: 14 residues. The CDR3 loop reads CASSHTYRNQPQHF. Here the CDR3 DNA reads TGTGCCAGCAGCCACACATATCGCAATCAGCCCCAGCATTTT.

This clonotype turned up a few times. The chain links TRBV6-1 to TRBJ2-5; tentative D call: TRBD1 (5 bases). Germline CDR1 and CDR2: MNHNS and SASEGT. This CDR3 comprises 13 residues. Trimming took 6 bases from V and 5 from J, leaving 13 bases between them. The CDR3 region has the DNA TGTGCCAGCAGGAGCAGGGTTGGGGAGACCCAGTACTTC. It specifies CASRSRVGETQYF.

In its sample, this clonotype was seen many times. The V gene is TRBV6-2 or TRBV6-3, the J gene TRBJ2-3, with D possibly matching TRBD2 (6 bases). Germline lookup yields CDR1 MNHEY and CDR2 SVGEGT. CDR3 size: 15 residues. The V end lost 4 bases, the J end lost 0 bases, and 11 bases lay between the germline ends. The CDR3 sequence is CASSSGETSTDTQYF. The CDR3 DNA is TGTGCCAGCAGTTCGGGAGAGACAAGCACAGATACGCAGTATTTT.